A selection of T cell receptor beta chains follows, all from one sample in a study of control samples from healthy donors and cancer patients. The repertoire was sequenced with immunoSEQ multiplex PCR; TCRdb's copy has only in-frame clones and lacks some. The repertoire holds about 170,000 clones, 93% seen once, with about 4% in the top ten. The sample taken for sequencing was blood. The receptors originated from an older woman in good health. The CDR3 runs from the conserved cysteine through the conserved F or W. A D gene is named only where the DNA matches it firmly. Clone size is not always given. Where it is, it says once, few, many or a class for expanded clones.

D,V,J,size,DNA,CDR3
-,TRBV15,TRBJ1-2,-,TGTGCCACCAGCCACGGAACAGGAGCCAACTATGGCTACACCTTC,CATSHGTGANYGYTF
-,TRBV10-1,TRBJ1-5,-,TGCGCCAGCAGTGACAGGGCCAGCAATCAGCCCCAGCATTTT,CASSDRASNQPQHF
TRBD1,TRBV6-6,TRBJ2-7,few,TGTGCCAGCACCTATCAGGGACAGAGCTACGAGCAGTACTTC,CASTYQGQSYEQYF
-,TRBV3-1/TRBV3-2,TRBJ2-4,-,TGTGCCAGCAGCCAAGGGGGGCTCCAAAACATTCAGTACTTC,CASSQGGLQNIQYF
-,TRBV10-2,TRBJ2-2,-,TGCGCCAGCCGATTCCGTGCCGGGGAGCTGTTTTTT,CASRFRAGELFF
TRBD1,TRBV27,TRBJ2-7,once,TGTGCCAGCAGTTCTCGGACAGGAGTCTCCTACGAGCAGTACTTC,CASSSRTGVSYEQYF
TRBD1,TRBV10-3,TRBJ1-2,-,TGTGCCATCAGTGGGACAGGGGGCGCGGACTATGGCTACACCTTC,CAISGTGGADYGYTF
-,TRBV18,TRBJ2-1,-,TGTGCCAGCTCACCACAACTGGGGGGCAATGAGCAGTTCTTC,CASSPQLGGNEQFF
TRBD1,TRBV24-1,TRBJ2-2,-,TGTGCCACCAGTCTCACTCCCGGGACAGGGGACACCGGGGAGCTGTTTTTT,CATSLTPGTGDTGELFF
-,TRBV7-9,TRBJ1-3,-,TGTGCCAGCAGCTCGCCAAGAAACACCATATATTTT,CASSSPRNTIYF
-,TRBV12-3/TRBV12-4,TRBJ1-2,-,TGTGCCAGCAGTGCCGGGACATCTTATGGCTACACCTTC,CASSAGTSYGYTF
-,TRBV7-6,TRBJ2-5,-,TGTGCCAGCAGCTCACAAGAGACCCAGTACTTC,CASSSQETQYF
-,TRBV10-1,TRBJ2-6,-,TGCGCCAGCAGTGAGTCCCAAACTGGCAGGGCCCTCTCTGGGGCCAACGTCCTGACTTTC,CASSESQTGRALSGANVLTF
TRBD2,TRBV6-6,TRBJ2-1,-,TGTGCCAGCAGCAACGTCGGGGGAGGGTGGGATGAGCAGTTCTTC,CASSNVGGGWDEQFF
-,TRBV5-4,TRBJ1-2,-,TGTGCCAGCAGCTTGGATCTTTCGTCGGGAGGGTATGGCTACACCTTC,CASSLDLSSGGYGYTF
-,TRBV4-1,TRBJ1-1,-,TGCGCCAGCAGCCCATCAGGGGCAATAGAGACTGAAGCTTTCTTT,CASSPSGAIETEAFF
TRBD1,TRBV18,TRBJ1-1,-,TGTGCCAGCTCACGATCCGGGACAGGGTTTATGAACACTGAAGCTTTCTTT,CASSRSGTGFMNTEAFF
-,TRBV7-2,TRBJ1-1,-,TGTGCCAGCAGCGCCCAATGGAACACTGAAGCTTTCTTT,CASSAQWNTEAFF
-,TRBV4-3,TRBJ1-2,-,TGCGCCAGCAGCCATATCGGACAGCGAAACTATGGCTACACCTTC,CASSHIGQRNYGYTF
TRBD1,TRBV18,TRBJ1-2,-,TGTGCCAGCTCACCGAGGACAGGGGATGGCTACACCTTC,CASSPRTGDGYTF
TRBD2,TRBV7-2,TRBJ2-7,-,TGTGCCAGCAGCTTTAGCGGGGCACAATCCTACGAGCAGTACTTC,CASSFSGAQSYEQYF
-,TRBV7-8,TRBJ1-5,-,TGTGCCAGCAGCTTAGCTCGGGGGCGAGGCAATCAGCCCCAGCATTTT,CASSLARGRGNQPQHF
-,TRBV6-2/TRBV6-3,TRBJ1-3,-,TGTGCCAGCAGTTACTCGCCACGGGACACCTTAAGCTCTGGAAACACCATATATTTT,CASSYSPRDTLSSGNTIYF
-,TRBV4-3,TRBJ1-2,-,TGCGCCAGCAGTCCTTGGGGGGATGGCTATGGCTACACCTTC,CASSPWGDGYGYTF
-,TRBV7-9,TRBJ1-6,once,TGTGCCAGCAGTAACCCCTCGGGGGCACCCCTCCACTTT,CASSNPSGAPLHF
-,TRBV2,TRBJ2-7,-,TGTGCCAGCGGACAGAGCTCCTACGAGCAGTACTTC,CASGQSSYEQYF
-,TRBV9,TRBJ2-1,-,TGTGCCAGCAGCGTACAGGATAGAGGGGCCTCCTACAATGAGCAGTTCTTC,CASSVQDRGASYNEQFF
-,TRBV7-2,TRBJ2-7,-,TGTGCCAGCAGCCGGTTACAGGGAGCTAACGAGCAGTACTTC,CASSRLQGANEQYF
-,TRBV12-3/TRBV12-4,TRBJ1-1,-,TGTGCCAGCAGCCAATACACTGAAGCTTTCTTT,CASSQYTEAFF
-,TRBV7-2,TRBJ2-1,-,TGTGCCAGCAGCTTAAGCAGGGGCAATGAGCAGTTCTTC,CASSLSRGNEQFF
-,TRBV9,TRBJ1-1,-,TGTGCCAGCAGCGTAGTCGTGGGGGGATGGACTGAAGCTTTCTTT,CASSVVVGGWTEAFF
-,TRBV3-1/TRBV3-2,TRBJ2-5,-,TGTGCCAGCAGCCGGGGCCCGGGGGACCAAGAGACCCAGTACTTC,CASSRGPGDQETQYF
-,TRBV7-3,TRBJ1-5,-,TGTGCCAGCAGCCCCCACTTCCGGGGCCCTTCGCCTTATAGCAATCAGCCCCAGCATTTT,CASSPHFRGPSPYSNQPQHF
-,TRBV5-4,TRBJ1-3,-,TGTGCCAGCAGCTACGACGGACTGACCTCTGGAAACACCATATATTTT,CASSYDGLTSGNTIYF
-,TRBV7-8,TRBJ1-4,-,TGTGCCAGCAGCTCCGCCTGGGGGTTGGGAGATAAGGTGTTTTTT,CASSSAWGLGDKVFF
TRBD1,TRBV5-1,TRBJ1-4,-,TGCGCCAGCAGCAAGGGACAGGGGACCGAAAAACTGTTTTTT,CASSKGQGTEKLFF
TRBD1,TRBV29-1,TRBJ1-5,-,TGCAGCGTTGAAGGGACAGGGGGTCAGCCCCAGCATTTT,CSVEGTGGQPQHF
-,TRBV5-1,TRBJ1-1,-,TGCGCCAGCAATTTCGGACAGTTGAACACTGAAGCTTTCTTT,CASNFGQLNTEAFF
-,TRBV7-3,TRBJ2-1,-,TGTGCCAGCAGCCCCCGATCGGCTTTTGGTGAGCAGTTCTTC,CASSPRSAFGEQFF
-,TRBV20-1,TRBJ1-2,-,TGCAGTGCTGGTGGGGACGGGGCCTACACCTTC,CSAGGDGAYTF
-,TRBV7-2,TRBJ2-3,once,TGTGCCAGCAGCCCCTACACAGATACGCAGTATTTT,CASSPYTDTQYF
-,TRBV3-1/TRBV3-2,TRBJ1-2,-,TGTGCCAGCAGCCAAGTTCGTTCGGGGGGAGGTGGCTACACCTTC,CASSQVRSGGGGYTF
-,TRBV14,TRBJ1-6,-,TGTGCCAGCAGCCAAGTGGGGGGGAATAATTCACCCCTCCACTTT,CASSQVGGNNSPLHF
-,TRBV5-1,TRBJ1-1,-,TGCGCCAGCAGCTTAGGACATCTGAACACTGAAGCTTTCTTT,CASSLGHLNTEAFF
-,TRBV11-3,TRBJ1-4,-,TGTGCCAGCAGCACGGGACTCCCTGGAGAAAAACTGTTTTTT,CASSTGLPGEKLFF
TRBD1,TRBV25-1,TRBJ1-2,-,TGTGCCAGCGGACGGACAGGGGCATTCGATGGCTACACCTTC,CASGRTGAFDGYTF
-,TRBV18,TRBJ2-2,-,TGTGCCAGCTCACCTTTGGGCGGGAACACCGGGGAGCTGTTTTTT,CASSPLGGNTGELFF
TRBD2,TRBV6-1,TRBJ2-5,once,TGTGCCAGCAGGGACTCAGGCGGGGGAGAGACCCAGTACTTC,CASRDSGGGETQYF
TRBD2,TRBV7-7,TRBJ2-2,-,TGTGCCAGCAGCTCCAGCGGGAGAAACACCGGGGAGCTGTTTTTT,CASSSSGRNTGELFF
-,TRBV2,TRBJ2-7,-,TGTGCCAGCAGTGGGTCCGGGGGACTCGAGCAGTACTTC,CASSGSGGLEQYF
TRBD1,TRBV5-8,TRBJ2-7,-,TGTGCCAGCAGCTTCAGACAGGGGGTAGCCTACGAGCAGTACTTC,CASSFRQGVAYEQYF
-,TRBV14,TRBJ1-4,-,TGTGCCAGCAGCCATCACGGGGCTGGAAATGAAAAACTGTTTTTT,CASSHHGAGNEKLFF
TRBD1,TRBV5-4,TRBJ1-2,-,TGTGCCAGCAGCGCAGCCGGGACAGCTCATAACTATGGCTACACCTTC,CASSAAGTAHNYGYTF
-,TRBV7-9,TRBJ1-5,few,TGTGCCAGCAGCTTAGGGGCCAGGGATACGATTCAGCCCCAGCATTTT,CASSLGARDTIQPQHF
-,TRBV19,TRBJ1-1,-,TGTGCCAGTAGTATAGATGGGGACACAGGGAACACTGAAGCTTTCTTT,CASSIDGDTGNTEAFF
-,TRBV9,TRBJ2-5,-,TGTGCCAGCAGCGTATCGTGGACCCAAGAGACCCAGTACTTC,CASSVSWTQETQYF
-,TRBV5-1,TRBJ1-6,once,TGCGCCAGCTCTGACCGGCAGCCGAATTCACCCCTCCACTTT,CASSDRQPNSPLHF
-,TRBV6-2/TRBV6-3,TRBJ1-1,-,TGTGCCAGCAGTTTTAGGCCTAGGAACACTGAAGCTTTCTTT,CASSFRPRNTEAFF
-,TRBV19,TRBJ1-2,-,TGTGCCAGTAGTATACAGGGAACATCCGACTATGGCTACACCTTC,CASSIQGTSDYGYTF